These T cell receptor beta chains were read from a single sample in a study of cytomegalovirus exposure and HLA in healthy donors. Produced via immunoSEQ multiplex PCR; TCRdb's table is partial and in-frame only. Of 100,000 to 150,000 clones in the sample, roughly four fifths are singletons; the top ten hold around 6.4%. What was sequenced was PBMCs. The receptor set was obtained from a woman between 35 and 50 years old in good health and CMV-seropositive. Both conserved end residues are part of each CDR3. The D gene is left open where the match is weak. Size is omitted from some rows. Given values are once, few, many or a class for expanded clones.

D	V	size	J	CDR3	DNA
TRBD2	TRBV7-9	-	TRBJ2-5	CASSFPLKGGGGVETQYF	TGTGCCAGCAGCTTTCCGCTTAAGGGAGGCGGGGGAGTGGAGACCCAGTACTTC
TRBD1	TRBV14	few	TRBJ2-7	CASSPDRLPREQYF	TGTGCCAGCAGCCCGGACAGGCTGCCACGCGAGCAGTACTTC
TRBD1	TRBV19	-	TRBJ2-7	CASKTTGAYEQYF	TGTGCCAGTAAAACAACAGGGGCCTACGAGCAGTACTTC
-	TRBV28	-	TRBJ2-7	CASRGSGGSYEQYF	TGTGCCAGCAGGGGCTCTGGCGGGTCCTACGAGCAGTACTTC
TRBD1	TRBV4-3	-	TRBJ2-7	CASSQTGDSLAGEQYF	TGCGCCAGCAGCCAGACAGGGGATTCGCTAGCTGGCGAGCAGTACTTC
-	TRBV10-3	-	TRBJ1-1	CAISGGGEAEAFF	TGTGCCATCAGTGGGGGTGGGGAGGCTGAGGCTTTCTTT
TRBD2	TRBV28	once	TRBJ2-3	CASSRRLREAGGPDTQYF	TGTGCCAGCAGCCGTCGCCTGCGAGAAGCGGGAGGGCCAGATACGCAGTATTTT
TRBD1	TRBV5-6	few	TRBJ1-1	CASRFLGQGNTEAFF	TGTGCCAGCAGATTCCTCGGACAGGGGAACACTGAAGCTTTCTTT
-	TRBV6-6	-	TRBJ2-7	CASSYSNSYEQYF	TGTGCCAGCAGTTACTCGAACAGTTACGAGCAGTACTTC
TRBD1	TRBV5-8	-	TRBJ2-2	CASRAGTGVTGELFF	TGTGCCAGCAGGGCCGGGACAGGGGTCACCGGGGAGCTGTTTTTT
-	TRBV19	-	TRBJ1-1	CASSIAQGWGFF	TGTGCCAGTAGTATCGCGCAGGGTTGGGGTTTCTTT
TRBD2	TRBV5-1	few	TRBJ2-3	CASSESGAHDTQYF	TGCGCCAGCAGCGAAAGCGGGGCGCACGATACGCAGTATTTT
-	TRBV28	-	TRBJ2-7	CASSTYHSGSSYEQYF	TGTGCCAGCAGTACATACCATAGCGGAAGCTCCTACGAGCAGTACTTC
TRBD1	TRBV5-1	-	TRBJ2-3	CASSQTGGLDTQYF	TGCGCCAGCAGCCAGACAGGGGGATTGGATACGCAGTATTTT
-	TRBV5-1	-	TRBJ2-7	CASSKGAGGALTYEQYF	TGCGCCAGCAGCAAGGGGGCGGGAGGCGCTCTCACCTACGAGCAGTACTTC
TRBD1	TRBV10-3	few	TRBJ1-3	CAISETQGASGNTIYF	TGTGCCATCAGTGAGACTCAGGGGGCCAGTGGAAACACCATATATTTT
-	TRBV18	-	TRBJ2-7	CASSPGALGFEQYF	TGTGCCAGCTCACCTGGGGCTTTAGGTTTCGAGCAGTACTTC
TRBD2	TRBV30	-	TRBJ2-7	CAWSDSGGSYEQYF	TGTGCCTGGAGTGACTCGGGAGGCTCCTACGAGCAGTACTTC
-	TRBV4-1	few	TRBJ1-2	CASSQEGGVSARRGYTF	TGCGCCAGCAGCCAAGAAGGAGGTGTCAGTGCTCGACGTGGCTACACCTTC
TRBD2	TRBV9	-	TRBJ2-7	CASSPGTSGYEQYF	TGTGCCAGCAGCCCCGGGACTAGCGGCTACGAGCAGTACTTC
-	TRBV5-1	-	TRBJ2-6	CASSLEESGANVLTF	TGCGCCAGCAGCTTGGAGGAGTCTGGGGCCAACGTCCTGACTTTC
TRBD2	TRBV2	-	TRBJ2-1	CASSRTSGEQFF	TGTGCCAGCAGCCGGACTAGCGGGGAGCAGTTCTTC
-	TRBV9	-	TRBJ2-3	CASSVAPAESTDTQYF	TGTGCCAGCAGCGTAGCGCCAGCGGAATCCACAGATACGCAGTATTTT
TRBD2	TRBV9	-	TRBJ2-5	CASSGQGLAGDQETQYF	TGTGCCAGCAGCGGCCAAGGACTAGCGGGAGACCAAGAGACCCAGTACTTC
TRBD1	TRBV18	-	TRBJ1-1	CASSTRDRGYAEAFF	TGTGCCAGCTCAACCCGGGACAGGGGATACGCTGAAGCTTTCTTT
TRBD1	TRBV5-1	-	TRBJ2-1	CASSPGTAPLEQFF	TGCGCCAGCAGCCCCGGGACAGCCCCTTTGGAGCAGTTCTTC
TRBD2	TRBV6-1	-	TRBJ2-7	CASSGSGRGYEQYF	TGTGCCAGCAGTGGTAGCGGGAGAGGCTACGAGCAGTACTTC
TRBD1	TRBV7-6	few	TRBJ2-5	CASSGWTGVETQYF	TGTGCCAGCAGCGGATGGACAGGGGTCGAGACCCAGTACTTC
TRBD1	TRBV7-2	-	TRBJ2-7	CASRRGGLDRVDEQYF	TGTGCCAGCAGGCGAGGGGGTTTGGACAGGGTTGACGAGCAGTACTTC
-	TRBV13	few	TRBJ1-2	CASSLVGSYYGYTF	TGTGCCAGCAGCTTAGTTGGCAGTTACTATGGCTACACCTTC
-	TRBV19	-	TRBJ2-7	CASSIERGSYEQYF	TGTGCCAGTAGTATAGAGCGGGGCTCCTACGAGCAGTACTTC
TRBD2	TRBV19	few	TRBJ2-3	CASSMRTSGSTDTQYF	TGTGCCAGTAGTATGAGGACTAGCGGGAGCACAGATACGCAGTATTTT
-	TRBV5-1	-	TRBJ1-2	CASSLSANYGYTF	TGCGCCAGCAGCTTGTCAGCGAACTATGGCTACACCTTC
TRBD1	TRBV15	-	TRBJ1-5	CATSPRTGAAGSPQHF	TGTGCCACCAGCCCACGGACAGGGGCAGCGGGTTCGCCCCAGCATTTT